This TCR beta chain was found in a study of blood T cell repertoires in COVID-19 (TCRdb year 2020). Looking at the study overall: Samples from collaborators originated in the United States, Italy and Spain and spanned both the acute and convalescent phases of COVID-19. Deeply sampled blood TCRbeta repertoires from subjects exposed to, actively infected with, or recovered from COVID-19 were included in the dataset. The material from the prospective study consisted of cDNA or gDNA derived from T cells, B-cell-depleted T cells, or PBMCs. Sample metadata almost always included a de-identified subject ID, COVID-19 status, age in years and sex. The samples were drawn from two sources: the first 160 participants of the ongoing ImmuneRACE study, and over 1,000 subjects contributed by 6 global collaborators. Where HLA class I and class II types were available, the types were taken from metadata supplied by the sample provider, not from assay-based typing. The repertoires were released in a freely available public database intended as a resource for research on the immune response to SARS-CoV-2.

For CDR1 and CDR2, the germline V gene lists SGDLS and YYNGEE. For this chain, trimming is 0 bases at the V end and 7 bases at the J end, and the number of junction bases without a gene match is 4. Its CDR3 holds 14 amino acids, cysteine through phenylalanine. Of all the DNA, just the CDR3 is kept, 42 bases in frame from base 1. What the research found in general, with its limitations: The amount of clinical and demographic metadata varied by source and participant and was provided uncurated.

TCRbeta CDR3 regions were amplified from genomic DNA using the immunoSEQ Assay, a bias-controlled multiplex PCR. The paper's data handling went like this. Within the assay, amplification of reference gene primers was used to estimate how many nucleated cells each sample contained. To quantify the absolute abundance of each unique TCRbeta CDR3 rearrangement, sequence reads were collapsed and filtered. For each sample, productive Simpson clonality was calculated as the square root of Simpson's diversity index across productive rearrangements. As stored in TCRdb, this immuneACCESS dataset retains in-frame rearrangements with V and J assigned. A fraction of the clones does not appear; measured against another copy, unresolved V genes explain less than half of the discrepancy, and the remainder lacks a known reason. The V and J calls and the clone size are those of that table, but D and trimming were determined from the DNA. The sample contains 250,000 to 350,000 clones, roughly 80% of them found a single time. Together, the top ten hold roughly 1.6% of the sample.

One collaborating source in Seattle enrolled patients during active infection and followed them longitudinally through the course of disease. Collaborating institutions collected whole blood in K2EDTA tubes following their own protocols. For TCRbeta analysis, collaborators shipped samples in one of three forms: frozen whole blood, isolated PBMCs, or DNA extracted from either of those sample types. Worth noting for this clone: It has no known antigen specificity. No base quality information exists; no much larger clone differs at one position.

The chain was built from TRBV9 and TRBJ2-1; TRBD2 lines up with 7 middle nucleotides. The sequenced sample was peripheral blood. The receptor was isolated from a human donor with COVID-19, enrolled during active disease. The donor label of this sample is uncertain. The DNA sequence is given as TGTGCCAGCAGCGTAGCGGGAGGTGGTAATGAGCAGTTCTTC. Its protein reads: CASSVAGGGNEQFF.